This TCR beta chain was profiled in a study of T-cell memory formation after mild COVID-19. TCRdb ran MiXCR on the 5' RACE reads and lists one entry per CDR3 protein. The sample records nearly 250,000 distinct CDR3 sequences, roughly 14% being singletons. This CDR3 region has 17 residues. Germline V lookup: CDR1 MNHEY, CDR2 SVGAGI. V dropped 0 bases and J dropped 4; count of bases not matched to a gene: 5. Sequencing input: PBMCs or a T cell subset sorted from them (not recorded which). This clonotype was sampled from an adult woman who had mild COVID-19 (a few samples of this study predate the infection). Cell type and time point are not known. The genes are TRBV6-5 and TRBJ2-3; 12 bases are a match to TRBD2. The CDR3 nucleotides read TGTGCCAGCAGTTACTCGGGACTAGCGGGTAACGCAGATACGCAGTATTTT. Translated: CASSYSGLAGNADTQYF.